A selection of T cell receptor beta chains follows, all from one sample in a study of cytomegalovirus exposure and HLA in healthy donors. Only in-frame clones appear in the TCRdb table, and some are missing; sequencing was by immunoSEQ multiplex PCR. This table has some 170,000 clones, about 83% appearing once. Material: PBMCs. These receptors originate from a woman aged 25 to 45 in good health and CMV-seronegative. Each CDR3 is given with its conserved first and last residue. The D gene is left open where the match is weak. Size is omitted from some rows. Given values are once, few, many or a class for expanded clones.

D gene: TRBD2; J gene: TRBJ2-5; V gene: TRBV28; clone size: NA; CDR3 DNA: TGTGCCAGCAGTCTCCCGACTAGCGGGGGGGAAGAGACCCAGTACTTC; CDR3 protein: CASSLPTSGGEETQYF
D gene: NA; J gene: TRBJ1-3; V gene: TRBV5-5; clone size: NA; CDR3 DNA: TGTGCCAGCAGCTTCGTGGGCCGGGGAGGAAACACCATATATTTT; CDR3 protein: CASSFVGRGGNTIYF
D gene: NA; J gene: TRBJ1-6; V gene: TRBV6-1; clone size: NA; CDR3 DNA: TGTGCCAGCAGTCTTAGACAAACGGGGTCACCCCTCCACTTT; CDR3 protein: CASSLRQTGSPLHF
D gene: NA; J gene: TRBJ2-1; V gene: TRBV10-2; clone size: NA; CDR3 DNA: TGCGCCAGCAGTAAAGACAGCAATGAGCAGTTCTTC; CDR3 protein: CASSKDSNEQFF
D gene: TRBD1; J gene: TRBJ2-3; V gene: TRBV19; clone size: once; CDR3 DNA: TGTGCCAGTAGTCCCAGGACAGGGGCAACAGATACGCAGTATTTT; CDR3 protein: CASSPRTGATDTQYF
D gene: TRBD1; J gene: TRBJ1-1; V gene: TRBV4-2; clone size: NA; CDR3 DNA: TGTGCCAGCAGCCTGACAGGGAGTAAAGCTGAAGCTTTCTTT; CDR3 protein: CASSLTGSKAEAFF
D gene: NA; J gene: TRBJ1-1; V gene: TRBV29-1; clone size: NA; CDR3 DNA: TGCAGCGTTGAAAGCTACGGGGACACTGAAGCTTTCTTT; CDR3 protein: CSVESYGDTEAFF
D gene: NA; J gene: TRBJ2-1; V gene: TRBV21-1; clone size: few; CDR3 DNA: TGTGCCAGCAGCCAGCCGGGACAGATATACAATGAGCAGTTCTTC; CDR3 protein: CASSQPGQIYNEQFF
D gene: TRBD2; J gene: TRBJ2-5; V gene: TRBV6-5; clone size: NA; CDR3 DNA: TGTGCCAGCAGTTACTCGGGGGGGATACAAGAGACCCAGTACTTC; CDR3 protein: CASSYSGGIQETQYF
D gene: TRBD1; J gene: TRBJ1-2; V gene: TRBV11-2; clone size: NA; CDR3 DNA: TGTGCCAGCAGCTATGGGACAGGGGTTGGCTACACCTTC; CDR3 protein: CASSYGTGVGYTF
D gene: NA; J gene: TRBJ2-7; V gene: TRBV18; clone size: NA; CDR3 DNA: TGTGCCAGCTCTGGGGAGTACGAGCAGTACTTC; CDR3 protein: CASSGEYEQYF
D gene: NA; J gene: TRBJ2-2; V gene: TRBV7-7; clone size: NA; CDR3 DNA: TGTGCTAGCAGCACCCGGGGGGCCACCGGGGAGCTGTTTTTT; CDR3 protein: CASSTRGATGELFF
D gene: NA; J gene: TRBJ1-2; V gene: TRBV18; clone size: NA; CDR3 DNA: TGTGCCAGCTCACCTTCGGGGAGGGCGAATAACTATGGCTACACCTTC; CDR3 protein: CASSPSGRANNYGYTF
D gene: TRBD1; J gene: TRBJ2-7; V gene: TRBV6-5; clone size: NA; CDR3 DNA: TGTGCCAGCAGTAAACTACAGGGGGCCTACGAGCAGTACTTC; CDR3 protein: CASSKLQGAYEQYF
D gene: NA; J gene: TRBJ1-2; V gene: TRBV6-5; clone size: once; CDR3 DNA: TGTGCCAGCAGTTACTCGAGGGCGGTCCACTATGGCTACACCTTC; CDR3 protein: CASSYSRAVHYGYTF
D gene: TRBD1; J gene: TRBJ1-5; V gene: TRBV6-5; clone size: NA; CDR3 DNA: TGTGCCAGCAGGACAGGGAACGCAAATCAGCCCCAGCATTTT; CDR3 protein: CASRTGNANQPQHF
D gene: NA; J gene: TRBJ1-1; V gene: TRBV7-8; clone size: NA; CDR3 DNA: TGTGCCAGCAGCTTAGTCCCCGGGAGCACTGAAGCTTTCTTT; CDR3 protein: CASSLVPGSTEAFF
D gene: TRBD1; J gene: TRBJ1-3; V gene: TRBV2; clone size: NA; CDR3 DNA: TGTGCCAGCAGGAAGATAAGACAGGGGAGGGGAAACACCATATATTTT; CDR3 protein: CASRKIRQGRGNTIYF
D gene: NA; J gene: TRBJ1-2; V gene: TRBV5-1; clone size: NA; CDR3 DNA: TGCGCCAGCAGTGGGAGCGATGGCTACACCTTC; CDR3 protein: CASSGSDGYTF
D gene: NA; J gene: TRBJ1-4; V gene: TRBV6-5; clone size: NA; CDR3 DNA: TGTGCCAGCAGTAGAGGCGGGGTGGAATATGAAAAACTGTTTTTT; CDR3 protein: CASSRGGVEYEKLFF
D gene: NA; J gene: TRBJ1-6; V gene: TRBV6-5; clone size: NA; CDR3 DNA: TGTGCCAGCAGTTACGGACAGTATAACTATAATTCACCCCTCCACTTT; CDR3 protein: CASSYGQYNYNSPLHF
D gene: TRBD1; J gene: TRBJ2-1; V gene: TRBV10-3; clone size: NA; CDR3 DNA: TGTGCCATCAGTCTTACCGGGACAGGTGACAATGAGCAGTTCTTC; CDR3 protein: CAISLTGTGDNEQFF
D gene: NA; J gene: TRBJ2-6; V gene: TRBV10-2; clone size: NA; CDR3 DNA: TGCGCCAGCATGTTGGAGTCTGGGGCCAACGTCCTGACTTTC; CDR3 protein: CASMLESGANVLTF
D gene: TRBD1; J gene: TRBJ1-2; V gene: TRBV10-3; clone size: NA; CDR3 DNA: TGTGCCATCAGGTCGACAGGGGGAAACTATGGCTACACCTTC; CDR3 protein: CAIRSTGGNYGYTF
D gene: NA; J gene: TRBJ1-1; V gene: TRBV7-6; clone size: NA; CDR3 DNA: TGTGCCACTCAACAGGGAATGGTGAACACTGAAGCTTTCTTT; CDR3 protein: CATQQGMVNTEAFF
D gene: TRBD2; J gene: TRBJ2-1; V gene: TRBV19; clone size: NA; CDR3 DNA: TGTGCCAGTAGTACGCAAGCTAGCGGGGGGGCTACCTATGAGCAGTTCTTC; CDR3 protein: CASSTQASGGATYEQFF
D gene: NA; J gene: TRBJ1-2; V gene: TRBV4-3; clone size: NA; CDR3 DNA: TGCGCCAGCAGCCAAGATAATGCAGGTCTTTCCTATGGCTACACCTTC; CDR3 protein: CASSQDNAGLSYGYTF
D gene: NA; J gene: TRBJ1-6; V gene: TRBV13; clone size: few; CDR3 DNA: TGTGCCAGCAGCTTAGTGGCAACTTCACCCCTCCACTTT; CDR3 protein: CASSLVATSPLHF
D gene: NA; J gene: TRBJ2-1; V gene: TRBV5-1; clone size: NA; CDR3 DNA: TGCGCCAGCAGCTTGATCTCGGGCGGGACCCACAATGAGCAGTTCTTC; CDR3 protein: CASSLISGGTHNEQFF